This T cell receptor (beta chain) comes out of a study of regulatory and conventional T cells in RAG deficiency. Study-level points and caveats: In Omenn syndrome, Treg and Tconv repertoires overlapped >90%. Treg unique TCR beta sequences were about 100-fold fewer in Omenn syndrome and CID/AS patients than controls. Control T-cell subsets had markedly higher Shannon entropy and lower Simpson indices than RAG-deficient patients.

This table comes from immunoSEQ multiplex PCR, and its TCRdb copy is limited to in-frame clones, with some not included. This table has more than 30,000 clones, about 87% appearing once. Turning to this clone: What it recognizes is unknown.

Germline V lookup: CDR1 LNHDA, CDR2 SQIVND (reference sequence). The ends were cut back, 4 bases at V and 1 base at J, with 11 bases in the middle. The CDR3 consists of 15 residues. These data were also reused for a study on regulatory T cells. That work contributes: Amplification used 52 TRBV primers and 13 TRBJ primers. Skewed V and J usage and few unique V-J pairs marked patient repertoires, most in Tregs.

The specimen sequenced was CD8+ T cells sorted from blood. The receptor was derived from a human donor in good health. The chain employs TRBV19 and TRBJ2-1, with D tentatively TRBD2 (6 bases). This CDR3 reads CASSNFAGSYNEQFF. DNA for the CDR3: TGTGCCAGTAGTAACTTTGCGGGGTCCTACAATGAGCAGTTCTTC.